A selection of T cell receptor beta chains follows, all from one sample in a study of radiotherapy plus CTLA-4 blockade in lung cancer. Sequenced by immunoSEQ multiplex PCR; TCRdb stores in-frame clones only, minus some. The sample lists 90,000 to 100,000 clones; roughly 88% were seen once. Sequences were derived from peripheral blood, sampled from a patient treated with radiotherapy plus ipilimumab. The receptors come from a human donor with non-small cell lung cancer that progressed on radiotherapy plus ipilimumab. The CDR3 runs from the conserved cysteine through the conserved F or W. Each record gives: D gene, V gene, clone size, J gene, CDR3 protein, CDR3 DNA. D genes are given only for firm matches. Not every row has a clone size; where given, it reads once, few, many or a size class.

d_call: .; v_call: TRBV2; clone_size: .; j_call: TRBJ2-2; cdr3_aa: CASWAVDADTGELFF; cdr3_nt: TGTGCCAGCTGGGCCGTTGACGCGGACACCGGGGAGCTGTTTTTT
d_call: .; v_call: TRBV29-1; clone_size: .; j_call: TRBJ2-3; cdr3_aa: CSVTSSSTDTQYF; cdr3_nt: TGCAGCGTCACTAGCTCTAGCACAGATACGCAGTATTTT
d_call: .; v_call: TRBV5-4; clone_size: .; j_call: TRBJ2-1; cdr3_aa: CASSSTNEQFF; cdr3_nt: TGTGCCAGCAGTTCGACCAATGAGCAGTTCTTC
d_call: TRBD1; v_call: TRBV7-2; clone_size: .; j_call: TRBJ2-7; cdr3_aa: CASNAPGQGAYEQYF; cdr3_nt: TGTGCCAGCAACGCACCGGGACAGGGGGCTTACGAGCAGTACTTC
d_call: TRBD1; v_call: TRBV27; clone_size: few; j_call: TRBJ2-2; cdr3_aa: CASSTRQGSNTGELFF; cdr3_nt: TGTGCCAGCAGTACAAGACAGGGCTCGAACACCGGGGAGCTGTTTTTT
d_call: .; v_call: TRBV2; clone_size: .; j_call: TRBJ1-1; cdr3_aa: CASALRGGSEAFF; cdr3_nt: TGTGCCAGTGCCCTCAGGGGAGGTTCTGAAGCTTTCTTT
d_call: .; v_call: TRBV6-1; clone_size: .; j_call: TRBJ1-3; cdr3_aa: CATGHSSGNTIYF; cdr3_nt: TGTGCCACGGGACATAGCTCTGGAAACACCATATATTTT
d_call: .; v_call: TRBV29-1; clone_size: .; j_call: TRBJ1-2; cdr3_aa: CSARGQGNYGYTF; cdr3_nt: TGCAGCGCCAGAGGGCAAGGAAACTATGGCTACACCTTC
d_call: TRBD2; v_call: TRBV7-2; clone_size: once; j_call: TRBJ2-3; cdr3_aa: CASSRGTSGVLMVTQYF; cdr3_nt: TGTGCCAGCAGCAGAGGGACTAGCGGGGTATTGATGGTTACGCAGTATTTT
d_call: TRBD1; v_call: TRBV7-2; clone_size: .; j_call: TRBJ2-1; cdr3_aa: CASSLQRTGWGNEQFF; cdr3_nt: TGTGCCAGCAGCTTACAGAGGACAGGGTGGGGAAATGAGCAGTTCTTC
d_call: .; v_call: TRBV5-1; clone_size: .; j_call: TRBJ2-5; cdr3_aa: CASSLGQSMRETQYF; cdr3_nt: TGCGCCAGCAGCTTGGGACAATCTATGCGAGAGACCCAGTACTTC
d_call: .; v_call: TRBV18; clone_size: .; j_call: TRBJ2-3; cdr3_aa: CASTRVGADTQYF; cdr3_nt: TGTGCCAGCACCCGTGTTGGAGCAGATACGCAGTATTTT
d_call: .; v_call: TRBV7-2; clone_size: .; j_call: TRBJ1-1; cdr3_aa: CASSLSGGLVTEAFF; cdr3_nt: TGTGCCAGCAGCTTAAGCGGGGGGCTGGTCACTGAAGCTTTCTTT
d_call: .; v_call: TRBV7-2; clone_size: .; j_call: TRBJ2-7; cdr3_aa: CASSFTDEQYF; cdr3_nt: TGTGCCAGCAGCTTCACCGACGAGCAGTACTTC
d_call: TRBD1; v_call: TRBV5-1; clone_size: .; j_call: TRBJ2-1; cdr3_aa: CASSSGTAPSYNEQFF; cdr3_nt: TGCGCCAGCAGTTCCGGGACAGCCCCCTCCTACAATGAGCAGTTCTTC
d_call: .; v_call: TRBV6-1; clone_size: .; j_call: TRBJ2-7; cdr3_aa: CASSEAGRGRGSYEQYF; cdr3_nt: TGTGCCAGCAGTGAAGCTGGCCGGGGCAGGGGATCCTACGAGCAGTACTTC
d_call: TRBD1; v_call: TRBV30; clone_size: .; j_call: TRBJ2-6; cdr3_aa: CAWTGQGRPGANVLTF; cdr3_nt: TGTGCCTGGACCGGACAGGGAAGACCTGGGGCCAACGTCCTGACTTTC
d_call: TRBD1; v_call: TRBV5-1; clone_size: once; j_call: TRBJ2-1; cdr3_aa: CASSLTSGTGSSYNEQFF; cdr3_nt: TGCGCCAGCAGCTTGACCTCCGGGACAGGCAGCTCCTACAATGAGCAGTTCTTC
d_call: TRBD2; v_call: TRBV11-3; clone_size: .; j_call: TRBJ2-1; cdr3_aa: CASSFGLAGGNNEQFF; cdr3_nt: TGTGCCAGCAGCTTTGGACTAGCGGGAGGCAACAATGAGCAGTTCTTC
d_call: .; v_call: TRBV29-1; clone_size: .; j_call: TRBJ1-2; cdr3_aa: CSVEGASYGYTF; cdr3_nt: TGCAGCGTTGAGGGGGCCAGCTATGGCTACACCTTC